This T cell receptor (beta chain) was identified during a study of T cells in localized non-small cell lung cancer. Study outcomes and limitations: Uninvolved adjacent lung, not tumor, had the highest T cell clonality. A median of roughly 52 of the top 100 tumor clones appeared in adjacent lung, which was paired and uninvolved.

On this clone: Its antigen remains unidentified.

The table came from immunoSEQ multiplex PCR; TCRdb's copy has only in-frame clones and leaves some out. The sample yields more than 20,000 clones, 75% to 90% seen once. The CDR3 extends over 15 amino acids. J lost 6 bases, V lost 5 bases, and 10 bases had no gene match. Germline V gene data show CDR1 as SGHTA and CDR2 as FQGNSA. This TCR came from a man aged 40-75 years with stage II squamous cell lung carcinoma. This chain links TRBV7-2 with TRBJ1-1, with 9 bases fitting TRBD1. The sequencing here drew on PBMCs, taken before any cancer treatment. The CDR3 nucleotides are TGTGCCAGCAGCGCGGGACAGGGCGGTTGGGCTGAAGCTTTCTTT. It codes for CASSAGQGGWAEAFF.